The 17 T cell receptor beta chains below were found in one sample sequenced in a study of blood T cells in healthy people across ages. A second PCR of roughly 7 to 11 cycles used a sample-barcoded 5' primer and a J-beta primer mix. TCRdb re-analysed the 5' RACE reads in MiXCR, keeping a single row per CDR3 protein. The table lists roughly 2 million distinct CDR3 sequences, approximately 50% of them singletons. Sequencing used blood. Source of these receptors: a woman in her thirties or forties in good health.

This clonotype was seen more than once but under ten times. J is TRBJ2-3 and V is TRBV5-1; TRBD2 matches at 7 bases. Germline V gives CDR1 SGHRS, CDR2 YFSETQ. V shed 4 bases and J 5 bases; nucleotides not matched to a gene: 10. The CDR3 has 15 residues. The CDR3 DNA reads TGCGCCAGCAGCCCGACTTCATCGGGGGGAGATACGCAGTATTTT. Translation gives CASSPTSSGGDTQYF.

This clonotype has only one observation. V gene TRBV7-9 combines with J gene TRBJ2-3; TRBD1 matches at 8 bases. Germline CDR1 is SEHNR and CDR2 is FQNEAQ (reference sequence). There are 15 residues in the CDR3. V was pared by 7 bases and J by 4 bases, with 10 bases of the junction left unmatched. CDR3 sequence reads: CASNDRGGAPDTQYF. CDR3 nucleotide sequence: TGTGCCAGCAATGACAGGGGAGGAGCGCCAGATACGCAGTATTTT.

This chain uses TRBV4-3 with TRBJ2-7, with 7 bases lining up with TRBD1. Trimming removed 3 bases from V and 5 bases from J; junction bases left unmatched: 10. The CDR3 extends over 15 amino acids. The germline V gene has CDR1 LGHNA and CDR2 YSLEER. The CDR3, as DNA: TGCGCCAGCAGCCAGCTCGATAGGGGGCTGGACGAGCAGTACTTC. It translates to CASSQLDRGLDEQYF.

This clonotype was counted only a few times. This rearrangement joins TRBV6-6 to TRBJ2-5; D ambiguous. Trimming took off 5 bases at V and 3 bases at J, with 16 bases between the two ends. The CDR3 has 15 amino acids. Germline-derived CDR1 and CDR2 are MNHNY and SVGAGI (reference sequence). CDR3 amino acids: CASSRLADWKETQYF. The CDR3 DNA sequence: TGTGCCAGCAGTCGGCTCGCCGACTGGAAAGAGACCCAGTACTTC.

The chain has TRBV21-1 and TRBJ2-7; the D call TRBD1 from the table was never checked on the DNA. TRBV21-1 has pseudogene status. The CDR3 has 17 amino acids. The CDR3 region has the DNA TGTGCCAGCAGCAAAGAGGGTTGGGACAGGGACACCTACGAGCAGTACTTC. This codes for CASSKEGWDRDTYEQYF.

The rearrangement joins TRBV6-1 to TRBJ2-4; 9 nucleotides agree with TRBD2. The last part of the DNA fits TRBJ2-7 better; the J call may be wrong. The CDR3 totals 14 residues. Germline V lookup: CDR1 MNHNS, CDR2 SASEGT. The CDR3, as DNA: TGTGCCAGCGAGGAGCGGGGGGCATCCTACGAGCAGTACTTC. This sequence encodes CASEERGASYEQYF.

J is TRBJ2-1 and V is TRBV5-1; 7 nucleotides match TRBD2. The ends lost 3 bases at V and 6 bases at J; junction bases unmatched: 12. CDR1 is SGHRS, CDR2 YFSETQ, per germline. This CDR3 has 16 amino acids. The CDR3 is CASSSLPRGEVNEQFF. DNA of the CDR3: TGCGCCAGCAGCTCCCTTCCTCGGGGGGAGGTCAATGAGCAGTTCTTC. Looking up the rest from reference TRBV5-1 and TRBJ2-1 gives the full variable domain: KAGVTQTPRYLIKTRGQQVTLSCSPISGHRSVSWYQQTPGQGLQFLFEYFSETQRNKGNFPGRFSGRQFSNSRSEMNVSTLELGDSALYLCASSSLPRGEVNEQFFGPGTRLTVL.

The genes are TRBV2 and TRBJ2-7, with a possible D match to TRBD1 (6 bases). Deletions cut 6 bases from V and 9 bases from J, with 12 bases between. This CDR3 is built from 11 residues. CDR1 is SNHLY, CDR2 FYNNEI, per germline. CDR3 in amino acids: CASSRDRLQYF. The DNA of the CDR3 is TGTGCCAGCAGCCGTGACAGGTTGCAGTACTTC.

The chain combines TRBV20-1 with TRBJ2-7; 9 bases agree with TRBD2. Looked up from germline, CDR1 is DFQATT and CDR2 is SNEGSKA (reference sequence). Germline trimming cut 1 base from V and 0 bases from J; bases unmatched to any gene: 4. The CDR3 is 15 amino acids. CDR3 in amino acids: CSARGRAGGSYEQYF. DNA of the CDR3: TGCAGTGCTAGAGGTCGAGCGGGGGGCTCCTACGAGCAGTACTTC.

This clonotype was detected many times. This chain links TRBV6-2 or TRBV6-3 with TRBJ2-3; TRBD1 agrees at 8 bases. With 4 bases clipped from V and 6 bases from J, the junction kept 6 bases outside the gene matches. The CDR3 has 14 amino acids. Germline values: CDR1 MNHEY, CDR2 SVGEGT. CDR3 protein: CASSSPGGADTQYF. The DNA for the CDR3 is TGTGCCAGCAGTTCCCCAGGGGGCGCGGATACGCAGTATTTT.

The chain is built from TRBV5-5 and TRBJ2-1; 9 bases agree with TRBD1. The CDR3 is made up of 15 amino acids. Losses at the gene ends were 7 bases for V and 6 bases for J; bases not matched to a gene: 11. CDR1 is SGHKS, CDR2 YYEKEE, per germline (reference sequence). CDR3 residues: CASSLRTGVGNEQFF. The CDR3 DNA follows: TGTGCCAGCTCCCTCCGGACAGGGGTAGGCAATGAGCAGTTCTTC.

The chain carries TRBV12-3 or TRBV12-4 and TRBJ1-1; D gene unclear. The CDR3 spans 11 residues. The ends were cut back, 5 bases at V and 7 bases at J, with 8 bases in the middle. The CDR3 nucleotides are TGTGCCAGCAGTGTGGGGTGTGAAGCTTTCTTT. Amino acid sequence: CASSVGCEAFF.

This clonotype appeared a few times. This chain links TRBV7-9 with TRBJ2-3, with D possibly matching TRBD1 (6 bases). This CDR3 region has 17 residues. Trimming cost V 5 bases and J 5 bases, with 23 bases left between them. Germline assignment: CDR1 SEHNR and CDR2 FQNEAQ (reference sequence). The CDR3 sequence: CASSLRVGFQGQDTQYF. As DNA, the CDR3 is TGTGCCAGCAGCCTCCGCGTGGGGTTCCAGGGGCAAGATACGCAGTATTTT.

The CDR3 loop reads CASTYLHEQFF. The CDR3 bases are TGTGCCAGCACCTATTTGCATGAGCAGTTCTTC. The chain couples TRBV6-2 or TRBV6-3 to TRBJ2-1; D remains ambiguous. The CDR3 runs to 11 residues. In germline, CDR1 is MNHEY, CDR2 SVGEGT. The V end was cut by 7 bases, the J end by 8 bases, with 9 bases between.

This clonotype was seen more than once but under ten times. The chain combines TRBV4-1 with TRBJ2-3; D gene uncertain. The germline V gene encodes CDR1 MGHRA and CDR2 YSYEKL. Trimming removed 0 bases at V and 3 bases at J, with 7 bases between. CDR3 size: 14 residues. The CDR3 spells CASSQDFLTDTQYF. The CDR3, as DNA: TGCGCCAGCAGCCAAGATTTCCTGACAGATACGCAGTATTTT.

This clonotype was counted ten times or more. The gene calls are TRBV28 and TRBJ2-7; D ambiguous. Looked up from germline, CDR1 is MDHEN and CDR2 is SYDVKM. The CDR3 runs 12 residues. V was cut by 7 bases and J by 6 bases, with 13 bases left in between. The CDR3 protein is CASNVRLREQYF. DNA of the CDR3: TGTGCCAGCAACGTTCGGTTGCGCGAGCAGTACTTC.

The chain recombines TRBV6-5 with TRBJ1-4; D unclear. This CDR3 has 15 residues. Trimming took 6 bases from V and 6 from J, leaving 17 bases between them. Looked up from germline, CDR1 is MNHEY and CDR2 is SVGAGI. CDR3 amino acids: CASSTPGRGYEKLFF. The CDR3, as DNA: TGTGCCAGCAGCACACCGGGCCGAGGGTATGAAAAACTGTTTTTT.